The 9 T cell receptor beta chains reported below all come from one sample, sequenced in a study of CD8 T cells in Susac syndrome. Reverse transcription of roughly 0.5 to 1 ug RNA was performed with random hexamers. MiXCR, run by TCRdb on the immunoSEQ multiplex PCR reads, gives a single entry per CDR3 protein. Of hundreds of thousands of distinct CDR3 sequences in the sample, more than 85% were seen once. Sequenced input: CD4+ T cells from PBMCs. The receptors originated from a human donor with multiple sclerosis.

V is TRBV30 and J is TRBJ2-2; TRBD1 is a possible D gene (5 bases). The ends were cut back, 4 bases at V and 0 bases at J, with 9 bases in the middle. Germline CDR1 and CDR2: GTSNPN and SVGIG (reference sequence). The CDR3 has 14 residues. This CDR3 is CAWNRGTNTGELFF. The CDR3 DNA reads TGTGCCTGGAATAGGGGTACGAACACCGGGGAGCTGTTTTTT.

V is TRBV27 and J is TRBJ2-7; D is possibly TRBD1 (6 bases). Germline V gives CDR1 MNHEY, CDR2 SMNVEV (reference sequence). This CDR3 has 15 amino acids. Trimming cost V 2 bases and J 1 base, with 12 bases left between them. As DNA, the CDR3 is TGTGCCAGCAGTTTAGTTTCCCAGGGGTCCTACGAGCAGTACTTC. It is translated as CASSLVSQGSYEQYF.

This chain joins TRBV20-1 and TRBJ2-7; tentatively, D is TRBD1 (5 bases). Germline assignment: CDR1 DFQATT and CDR2 SNEGSKA (reference sequence). The CDR3 covers 14 residues. V lost 0 bases, J lost 5 bases, and 14 bases lay in between. The CDR3 is CSARDSGKRNEQYF. As DNA, the CDR3 is TGCAGTGCTAGAGATTCAGGGAAGAGGAACGAGCAGTACTTC.

The V gene is TRBV6-1, the J gene TRBJ2-1; D is undetermined. Germline V gene lookup returns CDR1 MNHNS and CDR2 SASEGT. The CDR3 has 15 amino acids. Deletions cut 1 base from V and 3 bases from J, with 10 bases between. The CDR3 DNA reads as TGTGCCAGCAGTGAAGGGAACAGTTACTACAATGAGCAGTTCTTC. Its protein product is CASSEGNSYYNEQFF.

The CDR3 nucleotides read TGTGCCAGCAGCCTGGGAGGGCCCAATCAGCCCCAGCATTTT. This sequence encodes CASSLGGPNQPQHF. V gene TRBV5-8 combines with J gene TRBJ1-5; D remains ambiguous. This CDR3 has 14 residues. From germline, CDR1 is SGHTS and CDR2 YDEGEE. V was clipped by 4 bases and J by 3 bases, with 11 bases between them.

The rearrangement joins TRBV20-1 to TRBJ2-3; 7 nucleotides agree with TRBD2. CDR3 length: 14 amino acids. The ends lost 8 bases at V and 1 base at J; junction bases unmatched: 9. Per germline, CDR1 DFQATT and CDR2 SNEGSKA (reference sequence). The CDR3 DNA is TGCAGTCCGACTAGCCCCCAGGGCACAGATACGCAGTATTTT. Translated: CSPTSPQGTDTQYF.

This chain uses TRBV29-1 with TRBJ1-5; D perhaps matches TRBD1 (6 bases). Trimming shortened V by 6 bases and J by 6 bases, and 21 bases separated the two germline ends. Germline CDR1 is SQVTM and CDR2 is ANQGSEA. The CDR3 spans 15 residues. CDR3 in amino acids: CSVGDFGGPGQPQHF. CDR3 in DNA: TGCAGCGTGGGGGATTTTGGGGGGCCGGGTCAGCCCCAGCATTTT.

This chain links TRBV30 with TRBJ1-5; 10 bases are shared with TRBD1. The length of the CDR3 is 15 residues. Germline V gene sequence: CDR1 GTSNPN, CDR2 SVGIG (reference sequence). V gave up 6 bases and J gave up 3 bases; unmatched junction bases: 8. CDR3 nucleotide sequence: TGTGCCTGCTCGACAGGGGGCGACTTCAATCAGCCCCAGCATTTT. This codes for CACSTGGDFNQPQHF. The complete variable domain, with remaining parts taken from reference TRBV30 and TRBJ1-5, reads SQTIHQWPATLVQPVGSPLSLECTVEGTSNPNLYWYRQAAGRGLQLLFYSVGIGQISSEVPQNLSASRPQDRQFILSSKKLLLSDSGFYLCACSTGGDFNQPQHFGDGTRLSIL.

The genes are TRBV4-2 and TRBJ2-5, with 10 bases matching TRBD2. The germline gives CDR1 LGHNA, CDR2 YNFKEQ. V lost 1 base, J lost 5 bases, and 10 bases stayed unmatched. The CDR3 extends over 17 amino acids. CDR3 in amino acids: CASSQGQAGGLMETQYF. The CDR3 bases are TGTGCCAGCAGCCAAGGGCAAGCGGGGGGGCTTATGGAGACCCAGTACTTC.